This T cell receptor (beta chain) was observed in a study of tumor-infiltrating lymphocytes in primary liver carcinoma. The roughly 19-32 mg bulk tissue piece was not sorted before simultaneous RNA and DNA extraction. Patients had chronic HBV infection and were treatment-naive. Total RNA amounting to around 530 ng was the source from which TCR beta cDNA was made with a constant-region primer. Researchers made the TCR beta libraries by running three nested multiplex PCR rounds with slightly modified ARM-PCR. Two initial PCR rounds of around 9 cycles each paired TRBV1-TRBV30 forward primers with a C-beta reverse primer. TCRdb analysed the multiplex PCR reads with MiXCR anew, one entry per CDR3 protein. Here the sample spans approximately 99,000 distinct CDR3 sequences, around three quarters being singletons. Germline CDR1 and CDR2: WSHSY and SAAADI. The germline V and J ends were trimmed by 2 bases and 12 bases, with 8 bases remaining between them. The CDR3 is made up of 12 amino acids.

With regard to this clonotype: In this CDR3 the conserved last residue, phenylalanine or tryptophan, is missing, so a read error is likely.

This sequence joins TRBV10-2 and TRBJ1-6, with a weak D call TRBD1 (5 bases). Material: liver tumor tissue from sampling region 5. Subset given: tumor region T5, tumor centre. This clonotype was sampled from an older woman with primary liver carcinoma and hepatitis B virus infection. Written as DNA, the CDR3 is TGCGCCAGCAGTGAGAACAGGCTACCCCTCCACATC. This codes for CASSENRLPLHI.